Sequencing of this T cell receptor beta chain was carried out in a study of blood T cell repertoires in COVID-19. In the study overall: Collection of acute and convalescent COVID-19 samples took place in the United States, Italy and Spain.

Unmatched junction bases numbered 5, after V lost 1 base and J lost 9 bases. The CDR3 runs 15 residues. Germline CDR1 LNHDA, CDR2 SQIVND (reference sequence). The method was immunoSEQ multiplex PCR; TCRdb's version includes in-frame clones alone and lacks a portion of them. The table includes a few hundred thousand clones, 89% detected once. The chain recombines TRBV19 with TRBJ2-1; TRBD2 aligns across 11 bases. The clonotype comes from a woman aged 55-75 years with acute or convalescent COVID-19. The sequencing sample was made of peripheral blood. CDR3 in amino acids: CASSIVAGGPTEQFF. The CDR3 bases are TGTGCCAGTAGTATAGTAGCGGGAGGGCCGACTGAGCAGTTCTTC.